The source of this TCR beta chain is a study of blood T cell repertoires in COVID-19. Study overall: Sites across the United States, Italy and Spain contributed samples from acute and convalescent COVID-19. Nucleic acid was either cDNA or gDNA, and it came from T cells, B-cell-depleted T cells, or PBMCs.

The CDR3 totals 14 residues. Germline trimming cut 4 bases from V and 1 base from J; bases unmatched to any gene: 4. Germline V gene sequence: CDR1 MNHEY, CDR2 SMNVEV (reference sequence). Original handling: Scientists estimated how many nucleated cells there were by amplifying reference gene primers. The repertoire was sequenced with immunoSEQ multiplex PCR; TCRdb's copy has only in-frame clones and lacks some. V, J and clone size derive from that table, while D and trimming were established from the DNA sequence. The sample includes 250,000 to 300,000 clones, more than 85% of them seen just once. This clonotype was obtained from a man between 18 and 35 years old with active or convalescent COVID-19. The gene calls are TRBV27 and TRBJ2-7; 7 bases align to TRBD1. The specimen sequenced was peripheral blood. The CDR3 bases are TGTGCCAGCAGTTCCCCGGGACAGTCCTACGAGCAGTACTTC. This sequence encodes CASSSPGQSYEQYF.